This T cell receptor beta chain stems from a study of T cell repertoires in cytomegalovirus infection. Study-wide background: CMV infection together with matching HLA type was indicated by public TCR beta signatures.

V was clipped by 1 base and J by 3 bases, with 10 bases between them. The CDR3 contains 15 residues. Germline CDR1 is MNHEY and CDR2 is SVGEGT. As regards this clonotype: Its target is unknown.

TCRdb passed the reads through MiXCR, listing each CDR3 protein once. The table records roughly 180,000 distinct CDR3 sequences, approximately 21% of them present only once. This TCR was recovered from a human donor in good health (CMV status not recorded). Some clones in this sample may be carry-over from other donors' samples. V usage is TRBV6-2 or TRBV6-3 and J usage is TRBJ1-5; D remains ambiguous. The sequencing here drew on CD8+ T cells from cultured PBMCs, taken from culture after CMV antigen stimulation. The CDR3 nucleotides are TGTGCCAGCAGTTACTTAGGCAGCCCCAATCAGCCCCAGCATTTT. Translated, it gives CASSYLGSPNQPQHF.